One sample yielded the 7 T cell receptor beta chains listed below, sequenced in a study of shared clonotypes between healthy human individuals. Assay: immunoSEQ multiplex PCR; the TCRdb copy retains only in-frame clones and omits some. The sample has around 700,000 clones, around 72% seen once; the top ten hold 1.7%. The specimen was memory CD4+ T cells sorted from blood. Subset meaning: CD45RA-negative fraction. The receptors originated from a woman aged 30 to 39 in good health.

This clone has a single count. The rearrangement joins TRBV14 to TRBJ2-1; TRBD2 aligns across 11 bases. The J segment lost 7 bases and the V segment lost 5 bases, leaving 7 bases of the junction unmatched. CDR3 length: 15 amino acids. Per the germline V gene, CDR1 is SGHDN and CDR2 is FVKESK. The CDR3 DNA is TGTGCCAGCAGCTCTCGGACTAGCGGGCTTAATGAGCAGTTCTTC. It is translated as CASSSRTSGLNEQFF.

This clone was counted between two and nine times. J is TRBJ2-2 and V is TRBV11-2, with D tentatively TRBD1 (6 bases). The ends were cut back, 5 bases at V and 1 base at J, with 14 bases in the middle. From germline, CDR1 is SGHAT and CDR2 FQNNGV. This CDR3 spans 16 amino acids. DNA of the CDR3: TGTGCCAGCAGCCGGTGGGGCAGGGGGAACACCGGGGAGCTGTTTTTT. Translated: CASSRWGRGNTGELFF.

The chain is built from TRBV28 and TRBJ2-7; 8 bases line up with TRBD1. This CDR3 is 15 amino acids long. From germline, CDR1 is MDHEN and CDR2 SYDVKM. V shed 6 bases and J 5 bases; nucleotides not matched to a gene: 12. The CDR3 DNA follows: TGTGCCAGCAGCCCCGGGTCACAGGGGGACCACGAGCAGTACTTC. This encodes CASSPGSQGDHEQYF.

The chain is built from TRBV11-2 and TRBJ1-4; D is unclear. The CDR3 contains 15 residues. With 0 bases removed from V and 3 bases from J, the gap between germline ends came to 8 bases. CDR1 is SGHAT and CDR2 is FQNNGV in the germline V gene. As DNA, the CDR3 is TGTGCCAGCAGCTTAGAAGGGAGGTCTAATGAAAAACTGTTTTTT. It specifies CASSLEGRSNEKLFF. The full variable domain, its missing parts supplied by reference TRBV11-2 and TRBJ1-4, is EAGVAQSPRYKIIEKRQSVAFWCNPISGHATLYWYQQILGQGPKLLIQFQNNGVVDDSQLPKDRFSAERLKGVDSTLKIQPAKLEDSAVYLCASSLEGRSNEKLFFGSGTQLSVL.

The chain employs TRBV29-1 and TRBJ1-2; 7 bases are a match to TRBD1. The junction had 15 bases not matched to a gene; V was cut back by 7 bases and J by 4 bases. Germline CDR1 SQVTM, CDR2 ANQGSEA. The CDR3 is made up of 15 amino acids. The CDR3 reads CSAPPPTGSGYGYTF. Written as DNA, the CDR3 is TGCAGCGCGCCCCCACCGACAGGGTCCGGCTATGGCTACACCTTC.

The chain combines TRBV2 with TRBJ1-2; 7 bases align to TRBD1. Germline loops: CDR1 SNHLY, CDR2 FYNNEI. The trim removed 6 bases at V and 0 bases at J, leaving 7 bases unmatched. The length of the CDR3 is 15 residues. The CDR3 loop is CASRADRASNYGYTF. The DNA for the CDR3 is TGTGCCAGCAGGGCCGACAGGGCGTCTAACTATGGCTACACCTTC. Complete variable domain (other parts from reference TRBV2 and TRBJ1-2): EPEVTQTPSHQVTQMGQEVILRCVPISNHLYFYWYRQILGQKVEFLVSFYNNEISEKSEIFDDQFSVERPDGSNFTLKIRSTKLEDSAMYFCASRADRASNYGYTFGSGTRLTVV.

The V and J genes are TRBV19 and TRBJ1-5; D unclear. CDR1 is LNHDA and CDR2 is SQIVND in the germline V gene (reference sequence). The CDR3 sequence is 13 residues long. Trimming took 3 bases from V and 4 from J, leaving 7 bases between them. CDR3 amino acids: CASSIMMNQPQHF. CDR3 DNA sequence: TGTGCCAGTAGTATCATGATGAATCAGCCCCAGCATTTT.